This T cell receptor (beta chain) was captured in a study of breast tumors, draining lymph nodes, adjacent tissues. Broader study findings: Tumor TCR diversity was below lymph nodes but above nontumor tissue. The lymph node origin of tumor T cells was framed as consistent with a hypothesis, not demonstrated.

The table lists this clonotype with many counts. Antigen unknown. Using its own MiXCR run on the multiplex PCR reads, TCRdb lists one record per CDR3 protein. The sample carries approximately 52,000 distinct CDR3 sequences, about 40% recorded once. This TCR was sampled from a female donor with breast cancer. Some clones in this sample may be carry-over from other donors' samples. Sequenced: breast tumor tissue.

CDR3 region: CASSQASAYEQYF. CDR3 sequence (DNA): TGTGCCAGCAGCCAAGCCTCGGCCTACGAGCAGTACTTC. The chain couples TRBV14 to TRBJ2-7; D gene ambiguous. The CDR3 sequence is 13 residues long. V lost 1 base and J 2 bases, leaving 6 bases between the germline ends. Looked up from germline, CDR1 is SGHDN and CDR2 is FVKESK.